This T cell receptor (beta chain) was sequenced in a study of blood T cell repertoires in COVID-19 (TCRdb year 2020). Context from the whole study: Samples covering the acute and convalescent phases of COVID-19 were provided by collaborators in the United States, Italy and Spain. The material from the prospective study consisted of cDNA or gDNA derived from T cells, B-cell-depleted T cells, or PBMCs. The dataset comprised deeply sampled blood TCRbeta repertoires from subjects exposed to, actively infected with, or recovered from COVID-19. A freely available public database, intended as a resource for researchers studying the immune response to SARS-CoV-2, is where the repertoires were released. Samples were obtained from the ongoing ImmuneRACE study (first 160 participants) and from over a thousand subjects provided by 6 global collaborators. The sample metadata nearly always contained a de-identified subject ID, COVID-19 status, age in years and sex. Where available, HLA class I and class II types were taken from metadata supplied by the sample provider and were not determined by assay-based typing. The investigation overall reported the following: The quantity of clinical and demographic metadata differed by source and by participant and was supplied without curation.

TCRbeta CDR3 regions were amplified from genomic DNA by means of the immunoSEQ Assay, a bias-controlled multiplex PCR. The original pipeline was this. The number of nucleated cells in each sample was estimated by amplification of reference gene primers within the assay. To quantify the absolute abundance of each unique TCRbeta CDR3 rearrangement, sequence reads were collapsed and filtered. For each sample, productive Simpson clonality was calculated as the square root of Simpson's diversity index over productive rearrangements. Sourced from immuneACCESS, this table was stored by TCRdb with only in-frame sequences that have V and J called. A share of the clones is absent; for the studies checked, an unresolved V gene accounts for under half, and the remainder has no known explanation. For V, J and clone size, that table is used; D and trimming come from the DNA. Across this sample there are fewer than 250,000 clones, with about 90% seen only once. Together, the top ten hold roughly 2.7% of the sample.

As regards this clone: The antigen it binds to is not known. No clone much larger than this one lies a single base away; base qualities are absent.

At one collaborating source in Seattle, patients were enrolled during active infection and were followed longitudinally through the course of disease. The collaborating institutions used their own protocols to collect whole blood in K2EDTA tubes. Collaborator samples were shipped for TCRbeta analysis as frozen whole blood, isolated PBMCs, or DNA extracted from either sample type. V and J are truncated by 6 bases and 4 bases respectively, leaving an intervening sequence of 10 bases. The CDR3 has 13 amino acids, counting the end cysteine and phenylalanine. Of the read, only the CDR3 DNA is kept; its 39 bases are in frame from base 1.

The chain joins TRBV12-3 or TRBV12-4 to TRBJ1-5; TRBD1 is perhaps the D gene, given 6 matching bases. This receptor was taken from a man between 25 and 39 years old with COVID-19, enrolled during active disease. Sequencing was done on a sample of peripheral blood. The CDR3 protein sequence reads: CASSPGANQPQHF. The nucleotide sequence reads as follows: TGTGCCAGCAGCCCAGGGGCTAATCAGCCCCAGCATTTT.